This is a list of T cell receptor beta chains from one sample in a study of blood T cells in healthy people across ages. One entry per CDR3 protein, called by TCRdb with MiXCR from the 5' RACE reads. The table lists 650,000 to 800,000 distinct CDR3 sequences, roughly 44% of them singletons. Sequencing input: blood. These receptors were taken from a man in his 60s in good health. Each CDR3 is given with its conserved first and last residue. Only part of the rows carry a size: once, few, many, or a class if the clone is expanded.

V gene,clone size,J gene,CDR3 protein
TRBV20-1,NA,TRBJ1-1,CSAPNRRNTEAFF
TRBV5-4,once,TRBJ2-5,CASSPSTPETQYF
TRBV15,NA,TRBJ1-5,CATSIAQDQPQHF
TRBV4-1,NA,TRBJ2-1,CASSQAYRLAGGRAPYNEQFF
TRBV6-6,many,TRBJ2-7,CASSDRDEQYF
TRBV3-1,few,TRBJ2-5,CASSRTSAGIQETQYF
TRBV12-3/TRBV12-4,once,TRBJ1-2,CASSVGDRRGYTF
TRBV6-1,many,TRBJ2-7,CASSEIQQFYEQYF
TRBV11-3,few,TRBJ2-7,CASAGLAPSSYEQYF
TRBV6-6,NA,TRBJ1-4,CASRDRETATNEKLFF
TRBV5-1,NA,TRBJ1-6,CASSPDFNSPLHF
TRBV7-3,NA,TRBJ2-7,CASSPTFGYEQYF
TRBV6-1,few,TRBJ1-6,CASKFRSESAISGANSPLHF
TRBV20-1,NA,TRBJ1-5,CSATKTGKKSSNQPQHF
TRBV10-3,NA,TRBJ2-1,CAISDLGQKTYEQFF
TRBV2,NA,TRBJ2-7,CASSVRDSEQYF